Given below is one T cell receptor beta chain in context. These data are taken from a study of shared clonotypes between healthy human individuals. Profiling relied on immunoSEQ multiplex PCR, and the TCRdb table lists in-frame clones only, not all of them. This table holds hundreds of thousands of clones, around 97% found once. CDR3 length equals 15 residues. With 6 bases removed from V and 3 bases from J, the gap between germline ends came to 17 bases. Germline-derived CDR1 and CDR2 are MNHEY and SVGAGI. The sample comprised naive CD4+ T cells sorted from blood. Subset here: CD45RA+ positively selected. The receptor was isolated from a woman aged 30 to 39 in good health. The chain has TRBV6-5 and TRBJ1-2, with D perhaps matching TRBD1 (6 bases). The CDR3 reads CASRESTGGYYGYTF. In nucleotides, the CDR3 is TGTGCCAGCAGAGAAAGCACCGGGGGCTACTATGGCTACACCTTC.